This T cell receptor beta chain was identified in a study of vaccination and CD4 T cells after COVID-19. On the study more broadly: Each post-COVID sample was drawn after diagnosis, and the median interval was roughly 100 days (range 35 to 161). Control cultures received a CEFX pool, an HIV-1 Nef pool, or no peptide.

Study results and caveats: Within the convalescent patients, spike mono-reactivity was found in 304 of 307 vaccine-specific clones.

Remarks on this clonotype: No antigen is known for it.

Noted treatment: approximately nine-day PBMC culture with coronavirus spike peptide pools or control peptides (ViraFEST assay). Before the COVID-19 pandemic (2011-2018), CD4+ T cells were obtained from the unexposed donor. With the Oncomine TCR Beta short-read assay, DNA from cultured CD4+ T cells was sequenced. TCRdb passed the PCR reads through MiXCR, listing each CDR3 protein once. The sample lists some 5,000 distinct CDR3 sequences; 34% were seen once. The receptor was isolated from a human donor in good health. Sample: CD4+ T cells from blood, cultured in vitro.

CDR3 protein: CASSFGGPTEAFF. CDR3 DNA sequence: TGTGCCAGCAGCTTCGGAGGGCCCACTGAAGCTTTCTTT. The gene calls are TRBV7-7 and TRBJ1-1, with D unclear. CDR3 length: 13 amino acids. Germline V lookup: CDR1 SSHAT, CDR2 FNYEAQ (reference sequence). V shed 3 bases and J shed 4 bases, with 9 bases lying between them.